This T cell receptor beta chain was captured in a study of T cells in Graves' hyperthyroidism and ophthalmopathy. This CDR3 contains 14 residues. CDR1 and CDR2 (germline): SGHRS, YFSETQ. The V gene end was trimmed by 4 bases and the J gene end by 6 bases; junction bases not matched to a gene: 5. It was RNA transcripts that yielded the amplified TCR beta CDR3 regions. RT-PCR in the first round (using the HTBI primer set) targeted the TCR CDR3. MiXCR, run by TCRdb on the multiplex PCR reads, gives a single entry per CDR3 protein. The sample records 300,000 to 400,000 distinct CDR3 sequences, 15% to 20% being singletons. Each person with ophthalmopathy scored at least 3 on the Clinical Activity Score, reached NOSPECS grade 4 or higher, and had been ill under 3 months. Pregnant or lactating patients were excluded, as were those with uncontrolled infection or other autoimmune disease. Together with thyroid ultrasound, orbital computed tomography, serum thyroxine and TRAb, clinical symptoms were used for diagnoses. A 10 ml volume of fresh peripheral blood provided the PBMCs.

The V call is TRBV5-1, the J call TRBJ2-2, with 8 positions matching TRBD1. The receptor's source is a young man with Graves' ophthalmopathy. The sequenced sample was blood. The CDR3 region is CASSETGEAGELFF. CDR3 DNA sequence: TGCGCCAGCAGCGAGACAGGGGAGGCCGGGGAGCTGTTTTTT.